The subject of this entry is one TCR beta chain. CDR1 and CDR2 (germline): MDHEN, SYDVKM. The germline V and J ends were trimmed by 4 bases and 2 bases, with 9 bases remaining between them. The CDR3 covers 14 residues. These data are taken from a study of blood T cell repertoires in COVID-19. This table comes from immunoSEQ multiplex PCR, and its TCRdb copy is limited to in-frame clones, with some not included. The data hold a few hundred thousand clones, with about 86% observed a single time. The receptor was isolated from a woman aged 40 to 50 with acute COVID-19. The gene calls are TRBV28 and TRBJ1-3; D gene ambiguous. The specimen was PBMCs or T cells enriched from blood (not recorded which). CDR3 in DNA: TGTGCCAGCAGTTCCCAGGCTGCTGGAAACACCATATATTTT. The encoded protein is CASSSQAAGNTIYF.